Here is one TCR beta chain with its context. The donors were healthy bone marrow donors. This sample is part of a study of cytomegalovirus exposure and HLA in healthy donors. CDR1 is SGHTA, CDR2 FQGNSA, per germline. The CDR3 is made up of 15 amino acids. The trim removed 5 bases at V and 4 bases at J, leaving 5 bases unmatched. PCR involved 60 Vbeta and 13 Jbeta primers. The table came from immunoSEQ multiplex PCR; TCRdb's copy has only in-frame clones and leaves some out. The sample gives approximately 89,000 clones, more than 65% of which show up once; 10% is in the top ten. Sequenced sample: PBMCs. This chain uses TRBV7-2 with TRBJ2-3; TRBD2 matches at 11 bases. This TCR derives from a human donor in good health. For the CDR3, the DNA is TGTGCCAGCAGCAAGACTAGCGGGACCCCAGATACGCAGTATTTT. Translating it yields CASSKTSGTPDTQYF.